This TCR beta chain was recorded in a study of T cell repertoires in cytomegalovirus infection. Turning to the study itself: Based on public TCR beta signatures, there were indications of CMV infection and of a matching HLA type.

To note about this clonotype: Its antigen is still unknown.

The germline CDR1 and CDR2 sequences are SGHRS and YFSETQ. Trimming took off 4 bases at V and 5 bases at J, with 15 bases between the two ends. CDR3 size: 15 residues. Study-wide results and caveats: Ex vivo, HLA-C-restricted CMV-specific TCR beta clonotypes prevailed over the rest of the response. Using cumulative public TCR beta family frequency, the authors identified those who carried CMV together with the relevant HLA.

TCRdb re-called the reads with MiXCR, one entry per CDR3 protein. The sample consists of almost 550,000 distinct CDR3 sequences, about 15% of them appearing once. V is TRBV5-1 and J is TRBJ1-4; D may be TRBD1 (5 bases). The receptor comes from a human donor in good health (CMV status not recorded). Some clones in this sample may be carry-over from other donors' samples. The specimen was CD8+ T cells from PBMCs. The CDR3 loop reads CASSGNPQENEKLFF. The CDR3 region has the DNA TGCGCCAGCAGCGGAAACCCACAGGAAAATGAAAAACTGTTTTTT.